The 23 T cell receptor beta chains listed next were all sequenced from one sample in a study of T-cell memory formation after mild COVID-19 (dated by TCRdb to about 2021). The library was made by 5' RACE. Sequencing took place on an Illumina NovaSeq 6000. The public reads were run again by TCRdb, first through fastp at Q25 and then through MiXCR, and only productive beta chains were kept. Each CDR3 protein gets just one entry, which takes the most common genes and DNA from the rows behind it. The sample contains roughly 40,000 distinct CDR3 sequences, under 7.5% of them found a single time. Approximately 1.5% of the sample rests with the top ten. Material: PBMCs or a T cell subset sorted from them (not recorded which). Receptors originate from a man between 18 and 29 years old who had mild COVID-19 (a few samples of this study predate the infection). The sample titles of this study are shuffled in the database, so cell type and time point are left out; the donor was told from shared clones.

This clonotype appeared a few times. The chain combines TRBV5-6 with TRBJ2-7; D is possibly TRBD1 or TRBD2 (5 bases each). Trimming shortened V by 0 bases and J by 2 bases, and 9 bases separated the two germline ends. Germline V gene sequence: CDR1 SGHDT, CDR2 YYEEEE. The CDR3 is made up of 14 amino acids. In nucleotides, the CDR3 is TGTGCCAGCAGCTTGGGGGGGAATACCTACGAGCAGTACTTC. Amino acids: CASSLGGNTYEQYF.

V and J are TRBV6-5 and TRBJ1-1; 11 bases fit TRBD1. V lost 8 bases and J lost 3; bases outside the gene matches: 8. CDR1 MNHEY and CDR2 SVGAGI come from the germline V gene. CDR3 length: 15 residues. This CDR3 reads CASSGQGAGDTEAFF. In DNA, the CDR3 is TGTGCCAGCTCAGGACAGGGGGCAGGTGACACTGAAGCTTTCTTT.

This clonotype was observed a handful of times. The chain is built from TRBV12-3 or TRBV12-4 and TRBJ2-3; 10 bases are a match to TRBD2. The CDR3 is 15 amino acids. Trimming cost V 4 bases and J 8 bases; bases outside gene matches: 9. The CDR3 region is CASSSPRLAGATQYF. The CDR3 DNA is TGTGCCAGCAGTTCACCCCGGCTAGCGGGGGCTACGCAGTATTTT.

The V gene is TRBV24-1, the J gene TRBJ1-5, with 7 bases aligning to TRBD1. Germline loops: CDR1 KGHDR, CDR2 SFDVKD. The CDR3 runs to 16 residues. V gave up 2 bases and J gave up 2 bases; unmatched junction bases: 5. This CDR3 reads CATSDSYRGGNQPQHF. CDR3 in DNA: TGTGCCACCAGTGATTCTTACAGGGGTGGCAATCAGCCCCAGCATTTT.

The gene calls are TRBV7-9 and TRBJ1-5; D gene ambiguous. The germline gives CDR1 SEHNR, CDR2 FQNEAQ (reference sequence). V was pared by 2 bases and J by 0 bases, with 5 bases between. This CDR3 spans 14 amino acids. Here the CDR3 reads CASSLTNSNQPQHF. CDR3 coding DNA: TGTGCCAGCAGCTTAACTAATAGCAATCAGCCCCAGCATTTT. Full variable domain (rest looked up from reference TRBV7-9 and TRBJ1-5): DTGVSQNPRHKITKRGQNVTFRCDPISEHNRLYWYRQTLGQGPEFLTYFQNEAQLEKSRLLSDRFSAERPKGSFSTLEIQRTEQGDSAMYLCASSLTNSNQPQHFGDGTRLSIL.

This clonotype appeared a few times. This rearrangement joins TRBV12-3 or TRBV12-4 to TRBJ2-2; 10 nucleotides agree with TRBD2. The CDR3 consists of 21 residues. Losses at the gene ends were 2 bases for V and 0 bases for J; bases not matched to a gene: 15. The CDR3 nucleotides are TGTGCCAGCAGTTTATTCCAGCGGGGGGGCCTAGTACTGACGAACACCGGGGAGCTGTTTTTT. Translating it yields CASSLFQRGGLVLTNTGELFF.

The J gene is TRBJ1-5, the V gene TRBV5-1; D is ambiguous. CDR1 SGHRS and CDR2 YFSETQ come from the germline V gene. The CDR3 is 13 amino acids. Trimming took off 0 bases at V and 5 bases at J, with 6 bases between the two ends. The CDR3 loop reads CASSLGVDQPQHF. CDR3 nucleotides: TGCGCCAGCAGCTTGGGAGTAGATCAGCCCCAGCATTTT. The full variable domain, completed using reference TRBV5-1 and TRBJ1-5, is KAGVTQTPRYLIKTRGQQVTLSCSPISGHRSVSWYQQTPGQGLQFLFEYFSETQRNKGNFPGRFSGRQFSNSRSEMNVSTLELGDSALYLCASSLGVDQPQHFGDGTRLSIL.

This clonotype has just a few counts. The V gene is TRBV5-1, the J gene TRBJ2-1; no definite D call. V was shortened by 1 base and J by 0 bases, with 5 bases between the two germline ends. The CDR3 loop spans 14 amino acids. Germline CDR1 reads SGHRS; CDR2 reads YFSETQ. The CDR3 loop reads CASSLQSSYNEQFF. Written as DNA, the CDR3 is TGCGCCAGCAGCTTGCAGAGCTCCTACAATGAGCAGTTCTTC.

This clonotype has more than one count but fewer than ten. The rearrangement joins TRBV6-1 to TRBJ1-2, with D possibly matching TRBD1 (6 bases). The V and J ends lost 1 base and 6 bases respectively, with 12 bases between them. Germline values: CDR1 MNHNS, CDR2 SASEGT. The length of the CDR3 is 14 residues. This chain's CDR3 is CASSEVWQGNGYTF. Written as DNA, the CDR3 is TGTGCCAGCAGTGAAGTTTGGCAGGGGAATGGCTACACCTTC.

In its sample, this clonotype was seen a few times. J is TRBJ1-6 and V is TRBV5-1; D is undetermined. With 4 bases removed from V and 0 bases from J, the gap between germline ends came to 8 bases. Per germline, CDR1 SGHRS and CDR2 YFSETQ. This CDR3 spans 15 amino acids. DNA for the CDR3: TGCGCCAGCAGCCGGGAGAGCTCCTATAATTCACCCCTCCACTTT. As protein: CASSRESSYNSPLHF.

Only a few counts were recorded for this clonotype. J is TRBJ1-4 and V is TRBV6-6; 9 positions agree with TRBD1. Per the germline V gene, CDR1 is MNHNY and CDR2 is SVGAGI (reference sequence). The CDR3 spans 15 residues. After removal of 7 bases from V and 5 bases from J, the junction contained 8 bases not matched to a gene. This CDR3 reads CASTEPGTGNEKLFF. DNA of the CDR3: TGTGCCAGCACCGAACCCGGGACAGGGAATGAAAAACTGTTTTTT.

The V gene is TRBV4-2, the J gene TRBJ2-6; 7 nucleotides agree with TRBD1. This CDR3 contains 19 residues. V lost 1 base and J lost 0; bases outside the gene matches: 9. Germline V gene sequence: CDR1 LGHNA, CDR2 YNFKEQ. The CDR3 nucleotides read TGTGCCAGCAGCCAAGCCCGGGACAGCCGAAACTCTGGGGCCAACGTCCTGACTTTC. Translation: CASSQARDSRNSGANVLTF.

Many counts were recorded for this clonotype. The rearrangement links TRBV6-2 or TRBV6-3 to TRBJ2-2, with D possibly being TRBD2 (5 bases). The ends were cut back, 7 bases at V and 1 base at J, with 19 bases in the middle. Looked up from germline, CDR1 is MNHEY and CDR2 is SVGEGT. The length of the CDR3 is 17 residues. CDR3 sequence reads: CASTLTSRTGNTGELFF. The DNA for the CDR3 is TGTGCCAGCACCCTAACATCTAGGACTGGGAACACCGGGGAGCTGTTTTTT.

At least ten counts were recorded for this clonotype. V gene TRBV5-1 combines with J gene TRBJ2-3, with 10 bases that match TRBD1. The CDR3 runs 16 residues. With V trimmed by 4 bases and J by 1 base, 6 bases remained unmatched. Germline V lookup: CDR1 SGHRS, CDR2 YFSETQ. CDR3 sequence (DNA): TGCGCCAGCAGCAGGGACAGGGGAGGAGGCACAGATACGCAGTATTTT. It is translated as CASSRDRGGGTDTQYF. The variable domain in full, completed from reference TRBV5-1 and TRBJ2-3, reads KAGVTQTPRYLIKTRGQQVTLSCSPISGHRSVSWYQQTPGQGLQFLFEYFSETQRNKGNFPGRFSGRQFSNSRSEMNVSTLELGDSALYLCASSRDRGGGTDTQYFGPGTRLTVL.

At least ten counts were recorded for this clonotype. The J gene is TRBJ2-1, the V gene TRBV9; maybe TRBD2 (6 bases). This CDR3 comprises 16 residues. Trimming cost V 0 bases and J 6 bases, with 16 bases left between them. CDR1 and CDR2 (germline): SGDLS, YYNGEE. The CDR3 DNA reads TGTGCCAGCAGCGTAGCTCAGGGAGGTTTTCGCAATGAGCAGTTCTTC. Amino acid sequence: CASSVAQGGFRNEQFF.

V and J are TRBV5-1 and TRBJ2-3, with 10 bases identical to TRBD2. This CDR3 has 17 residues. Germline loops: CDR1 SGHRS, CDR2 YFSETQ. With 4 bases clipped from V and 0 bases from J, the junction kept 8 bases outside the gene matches. The CDR3 region is CASSPDGLAASTDTQYF. CDR3 DNA: TGCGCCAGCAGCCCGGATGGACTAGCGGCTAGCACAGATACGCAGTATTTT.

This clonotype was seen a handful of times. This rearrangement joins TRBV10-3 to TRBJ1-5, with 9 bases that match TRBD1. V shed 9 bases, J shed 7 bases, and the junction held 10 bases outside the gene matches. Germline loops: CDR1 ENHRY, CDR2 SYGVKD. The length of the CDR3 is 14 residues. The DNA of the CDR3 is TGTGCCATAAAGGGACAGGGTGGCCACCAGCCCCAGCATTTT. Its protein is CAIKGQGGHQPQHF.

The V gene is TRBV2, the J gene TRBJ1-1; D gene ambiguous. Germline CDR1 and CDR2: SNHLY and FYNNEI. V was cut by 5 bases and J by 0 bases, with 7 bases left in between. The CDR3 is 13 residues long. The CDR3 sequence is CASSRSMNTEAFF. As DNA, the CDR3 is TGTGCCAGCAGTCGCAGTATGAACACTGAAGCTTTCTTT. The variable domain in full, with the rest retrieved from reference TRBV2 and TRBJ1-1, is EPEVTQTPSHQVTQMGQEVILRCVPISNHLYFYWYRQILGQKVEFLVSFYNNEISEKSEIFDDQFSVERPDGSNFTLKIRSTKLEDSAMYFCASSRSMNTEAFFGQGTRLTVV.

The chain couples TRBV19 to TRBJ2-3, with D tentatively TRBD1 (5 bases). The CDR3 covers 15 residues. The V gene's germline CDR1 is LNHDA and CDR2 SQIVND (reference sequence). V lost 3 bases and J lost 0, with 10 bases in between. CDR3 in DNA: TGTGCCAGTAGTATCGAACAGGCTAGCACAGATACGCAGTATTTT. This encodes CASSIEQASTDTQYF.

The chain is built from TRBV5-5 and TRBJ1-5, with D possibly TRBD1 on 6 matching bases. CDR3 length: 13 residues. V was trimmed by 4 bases and J by 7 bases, leaving 12 bases between them. The germline V gene has CDR1 SGHKS and CDR2 YYEKEE (reference sequence). Written as DNA, the CDR3 is TGTGCCAGCAGCCCGGGGGGGCAGCAGCCCCAGCATTTT. As protein: CASSPGGQQPQHF.

The V gene is TRBV7-2, the J gene TRBJ2-7; D is ambiguous. The V and J ends lost 1 base and 6 bases respectively, with 4 bases between them. Looked up from germline, CDR1 is SGHTA and CDR2 is FQGNSA. CDR3 length: 11 residues. CDR3 in DNA: TGTGCCAGCAGCTTAGGAGCCGAGCAGTACTTC. This codes for CASSLGAEQYF.

In this sample, this clonotype turned up many times. The chain links TRBV4-2 to TRBJ2-3; 8 bases line up with TRBD2. V trimming: 0 bases; J trimming: 5 bases; junction bases outside the gene matches: 13. The CDR3 covers 18 residues. CDR1 LGHNA and CDR2 YNFKEQ come from the germline V gene. The CDR3 DNA is TGTGCCAGCAGCCAAGATGTTGTGGGACTAGGTATTCAAGATACGCAGTATTTT. It translates to CASSQDVVGLGIQDTQYF.

This rearrangement joins TRBV7-9 to TRBJ2-5, with TRBD2 as a possible D gene (6 bases). Trimming shortened V by 4 bases and J by 5 bases, and 11 bases separated the two germline ends. The germline V gene encodes CDR1 SEHNR and CDR2 FQNEAQ (reference sequence). The CDR3 totals 13 residues. This CDR3 is CASSSSAGETQYF. The DNA for the CDR3 is TGTGCCAGCAGCTCAAGCGCGGGGGAGACCCAGTACTTC.